This T cell receptor beta chain was identified in a study of early T cells in non-severe SARS-CoV-2 infection. Study-level information: Unsorted whole blood bulk RNA was sequenced, with unpaired chains.

This clonotype was found a few times. The antigen is not known. Overall study results and limits: Reliance on VDJdb matching favored anti-spike CD8 responses; private and CD4 specificities were missed.

Individually, cDNA molecules had unique molecular identifiers attached to them. TCRdb re-called the 5' RACE reads with MiXCR, one entry per CDR3 protein. The sample contains 100,000 to 150,000 distinct CDR3 sequences, 14% to 15% of which appear only once. This sequence originates from an adult who was a healthcare worker with PCR-confirmed SARS-CoV-2 infection or an uninfected control (not recorded which). Sequenced input: whole blood.

DNA of the CDR3: TGCGCCAGCAGCGGGGAAGGGGCCTCGGTAGAGACCCAGTACTTC. Residues: CASSGEGASVETQYF. The chain is built from TRBV5-1 and TRBJ2-5; tentatively, D is TRBD1 (5 bases). V lost 4 bases, J lost 4 bases, and 17 bases lay in between. This CDR3 spans 15 amino acids. CDR1 and CDR2 from the germline V gene are SGHRS and YFSETQ.